This TCR beta chain was sequenced for a study of blood T cell repertoires in COVID-19 (dated by TCRdb to 2018 to 2021). Notes on the research overall: Samples covering the acute and convalescent phases of COVID-19 were provided by collaborators in the United States, Italy and Spain. The material from the prospective study consisted of cDNA or gDNA derived from T cells, B-cell-depleted T cells, or PBMCs. A freely available public database, intended as a resource for researchers studying the immune response to SARS-CoV-2, is where the repertoires were released. Samples were obtained from the ongoing ImmuneRACE study (first 160 participants) and from 1,000 to 1,500 subjects provided by 6 global collaborators. Sample metadata almost always included a de-identified subject ID, COVID-19 status, age in years and sex. Subjects who had been exposed to COVID-19, were actively infected with it, or had recovered from it provided the deeply sampled blood TCRbeta repertoires that made up the dataset. Where available, HLA class I and class II types were taken from metadata supplied by the sample provider and were not determined by assay-based typing.

One collaborating source in Seattle enrolled patients during active infection and followed them longitudinally through the course of disease. Whole blood was collected in K2EDTA tubes by collaborating institutions according to the institutions' own protocols. For TCRbeta analysis, collaborators shipped samples in one of three forms: frozen whole blood, isolated PBMCs, or DNA extracted from either of those sample types. Note on this clone: This receptor's antigen is unknown. There are no base qualities to consult, and no much larger clone falls within one base.

The paper as a whole reports these results and caveats: The quantity of clinical and demographic metadata differed by source and by participant and was supplied without curation.

TCRbeta CDR3 regions were amplified from genomic DNA using the immunoSEQ Assay, a bias-controlled multiplex PCR. In the authors' own workflow: Within the assay, amplification of reference gene primers was used to estimate how many nucleated cells each sample contained. Sequence reads were collapsed and filtered to measure the absolute abundance of every unique TCRbeta CDR3 rearrangement. For each sample, productive Simpson clonality was calculated by taking the square root of Simpson's diversity index across productive rearrangements. TCRdb provides this immuneACCESS table in a form limited to in-frame rearrangements. Some clones are lacking; in checked studies, under half of them reflect an unresolved V gene, and why the rest are absent is not known. V, J and clone size are those of that table, while D and trimming were read from the DNA. Here the sample has roughly 480,000 clones; roughly nine tenths occur a single time. The ten top clones hold roughly 0.84% of the sample.

V is pruned by 6 bases and J by 7 bases, leaving 6 bases of the junction without a gene match. In the germline V gene, CDR1 corresponds to MNHEY and CDR2 to SVGAGI. Spanning cysteine to phenylalanine, the CDR3 consists of 13 amino acids. Of all the DNA, just the CDR3 is kept, 39 bases in frame from base 1. Sequencing was done on a sample of peripheral blood. The rearrangement joined TRBV6-5 to TRBJ1-5; 7 bases in between match TRBD1. This TCR was recovered from a man younger than 35 with COVID-19, enrolled during active disease. CDR3 reads: CASSETGFQPQHF. The DNA reads TGTGCCAGCAGCGAGACAGGGTTCCAGCCCCAGCATTTT.